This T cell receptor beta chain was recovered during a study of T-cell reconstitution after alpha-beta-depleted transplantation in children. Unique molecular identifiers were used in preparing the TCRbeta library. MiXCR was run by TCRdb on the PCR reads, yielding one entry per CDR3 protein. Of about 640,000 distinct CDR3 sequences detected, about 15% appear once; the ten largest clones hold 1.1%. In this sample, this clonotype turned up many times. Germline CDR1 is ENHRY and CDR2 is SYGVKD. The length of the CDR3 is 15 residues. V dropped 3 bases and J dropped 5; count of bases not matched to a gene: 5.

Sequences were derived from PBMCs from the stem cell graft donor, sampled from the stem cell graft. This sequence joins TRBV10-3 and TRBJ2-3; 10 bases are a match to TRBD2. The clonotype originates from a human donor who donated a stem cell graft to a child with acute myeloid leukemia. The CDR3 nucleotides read TGTGCCATCAGTGAAGCGGGGGGGCATGGAGATACGCAGTATTTT. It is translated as CAISEAGGHGDTQYF.